The T cell receptor beta chain under discussion was sequenced for a study of CD8+ T cells in alopecia areata. Investigators isolated RNA and reverse transcribed it into cDNA to act as the sequencing template. Here immunoSEQ multiplex PCR was the method, and the copy in TCRdb shows in-frame clones only, minus some. The table records 9,500 to 15,000 clones, more than 55% of them present only once. Researchers took lesional scalp punch biopsies and peripheral blood from people who were alopecia areata patients. The CDR3 spans 13 residues. The V and J ends lost 2 bases and 3 bases respectively, with 8 bases between them. The germline CDR1 and CDR2 sequences are MDHEN and SYDVKM. This clone was seen more than once but under ten times.

This chain joins TRBV28 and TRBJ2-7; D unresolved. The TCR originated in a human donor with alopecia areata. The sample was skin. The CDR3 sequence is CASSLLGGYEQYF. The CDR3 bases are TGTGCCAGCAGTTTACTGGGCGGCTACGAGCAGTACTTC.